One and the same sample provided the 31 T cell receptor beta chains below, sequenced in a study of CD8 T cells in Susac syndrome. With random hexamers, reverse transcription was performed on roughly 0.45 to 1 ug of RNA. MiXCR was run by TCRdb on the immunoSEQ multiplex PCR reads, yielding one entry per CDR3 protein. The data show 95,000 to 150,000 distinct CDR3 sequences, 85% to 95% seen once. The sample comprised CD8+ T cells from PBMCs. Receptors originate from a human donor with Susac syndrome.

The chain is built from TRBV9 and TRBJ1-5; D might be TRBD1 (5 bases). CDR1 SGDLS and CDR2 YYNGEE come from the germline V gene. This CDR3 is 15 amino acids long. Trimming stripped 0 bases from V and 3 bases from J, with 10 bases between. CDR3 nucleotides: TGTGCCAGCAGCGTAGGGAATGGGGCCAATCAGCCCCAGCATTTT. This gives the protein CASSVGNGANQPQHF.

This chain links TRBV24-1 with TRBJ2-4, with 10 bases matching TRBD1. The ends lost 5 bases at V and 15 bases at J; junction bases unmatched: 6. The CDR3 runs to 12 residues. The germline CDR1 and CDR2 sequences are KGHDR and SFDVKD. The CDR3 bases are TGTGCCACCAGTGGACAGGGGGCGGTTGGGTACTTC. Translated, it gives CATSGQGAVGYF.

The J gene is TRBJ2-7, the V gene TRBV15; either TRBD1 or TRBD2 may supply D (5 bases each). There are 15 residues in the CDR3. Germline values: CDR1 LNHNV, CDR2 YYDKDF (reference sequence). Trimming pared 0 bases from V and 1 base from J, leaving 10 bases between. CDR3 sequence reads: CATSRDRDPSYEQYF. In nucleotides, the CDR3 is TGTGCCACCAGCAGAGACAGGGACCCTTCCTACGAGCAGTACTTC. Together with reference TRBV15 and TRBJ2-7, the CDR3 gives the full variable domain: DAMVIQNPRYQVTQFGKPVTLSCSQTLNHNVMYWYQQKSSQAPKLLFHYYDKDFNNEADTPDNFQSRRPNTSFCFLDIRSPGLGDTAMYLCATSRDRDPSYEQYFGPGTRLTVT.

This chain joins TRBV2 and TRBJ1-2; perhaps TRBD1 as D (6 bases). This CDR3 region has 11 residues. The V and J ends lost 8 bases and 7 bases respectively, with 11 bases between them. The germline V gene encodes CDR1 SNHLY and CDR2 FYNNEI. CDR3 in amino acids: CASGGQAGYTF. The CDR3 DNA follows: TGTGCCAGCGGGGGGCAGGCTGGCTACACCTTC.

The CDR3 is CASSFGQMQFF. The DNA for the CDR3 is TGTGCCAGCAGTTTCGGGCAGATGCAGTTCTTC. The chain has TRBV27 and TRBJ2-1; no definite D call. The CDR3 contains 11 residues. V gave up 3 bases and J gave up 12 bases, with 9 bases separating them. CDR1 is MNHEY, CDR2 SMNVEV, per germline (reference sequence).

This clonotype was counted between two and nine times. CDR3 coding DNA: TGTGCCAGCAGTTTTGGGAGTTACAATGAGCAGTTCTTC. This translates into CASSFGSYNEQFF. This chain joins TRBV27 and TRBJ2-1, with a tentative D call TRBD2 (5 bases). The CDR3 contains 13 residues. CDR1 is MNHEY, CDR2 SMNVEV, per germline (reference sequence). The V gene lost 3 bases and the J gene lost 4 bases, with 7 bases spanning the gap.

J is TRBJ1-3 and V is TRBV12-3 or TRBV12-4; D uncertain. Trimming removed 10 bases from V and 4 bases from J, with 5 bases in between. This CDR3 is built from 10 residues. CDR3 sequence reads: CATRGNTIYF. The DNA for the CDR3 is TGTGCCACCCGAGGAAACACCATATATTTT.

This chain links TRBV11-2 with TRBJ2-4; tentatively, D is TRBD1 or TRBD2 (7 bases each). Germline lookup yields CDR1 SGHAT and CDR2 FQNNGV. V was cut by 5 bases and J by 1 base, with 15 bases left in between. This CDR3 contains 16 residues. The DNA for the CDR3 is TGTGCCAGCAGCCCCCAGGGGGGGCTGGCCAAAAACATTCAGTACTTC. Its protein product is CASSPQGGLAKNIQYF.

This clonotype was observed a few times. CDR3 loop: CASSLGLAGSYEQYF. CDR3 bases: TGTGCCAGCAGCCTGGGACTAGCGGGCTCCTACGAGCAGTACTTC. The V gene is TRBV14, the J gene TRBJ2-7, with 12 bases identical to TRBD2. The ends lost 4 bases at V and 0 bases at J; junction bases unmatched: 1. The length of the CDR3 is 15 residues. Germline V gives CDR1 SGHDN, CDR2 FVKESK.

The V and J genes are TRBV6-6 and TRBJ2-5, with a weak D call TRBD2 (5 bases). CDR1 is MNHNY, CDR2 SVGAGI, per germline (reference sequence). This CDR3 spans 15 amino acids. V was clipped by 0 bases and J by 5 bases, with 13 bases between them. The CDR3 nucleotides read TGTGCCAGCAGTTACTCGATATCGGGGAAGGAGACCCAGTACTTC. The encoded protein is CASSYSISGKETQYF.

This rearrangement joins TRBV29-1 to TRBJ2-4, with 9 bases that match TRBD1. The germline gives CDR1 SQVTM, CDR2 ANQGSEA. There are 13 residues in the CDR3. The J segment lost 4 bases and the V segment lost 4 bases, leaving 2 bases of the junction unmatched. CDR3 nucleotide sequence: TGCAGCGTTGGGGACAGGGCGAAAAACATTCAGTACTTC. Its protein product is CSVGDRAKNIQYF.

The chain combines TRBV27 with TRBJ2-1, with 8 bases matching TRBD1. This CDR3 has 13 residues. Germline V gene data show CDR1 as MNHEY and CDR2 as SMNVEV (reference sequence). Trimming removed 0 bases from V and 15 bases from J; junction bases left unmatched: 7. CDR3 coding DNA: TGTGCCAGCAGTTTATCCCGGACAGGGAGACGGTTCTTC. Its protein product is CASSLSRTGRRFF.

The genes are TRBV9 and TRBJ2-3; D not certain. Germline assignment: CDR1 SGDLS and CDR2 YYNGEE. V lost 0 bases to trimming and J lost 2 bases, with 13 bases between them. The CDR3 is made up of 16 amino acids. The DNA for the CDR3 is TGTGCCAGCAGCGTAGGTGAAGCGTCTCTCACAGATACGCAGTATTTT. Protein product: CASSVGEASLTDTQYF.

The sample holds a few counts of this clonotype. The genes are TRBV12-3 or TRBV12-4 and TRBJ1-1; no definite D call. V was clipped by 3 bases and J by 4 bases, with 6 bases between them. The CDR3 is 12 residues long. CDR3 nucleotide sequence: TGTGCCAGCAGTTTTTCGAGCACTGAAGCTTTCTTT. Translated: CASSFSSTEAFF.

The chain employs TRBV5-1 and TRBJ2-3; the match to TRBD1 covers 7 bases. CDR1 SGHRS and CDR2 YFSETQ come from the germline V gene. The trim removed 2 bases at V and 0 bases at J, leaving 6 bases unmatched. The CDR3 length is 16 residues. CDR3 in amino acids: CASSLQGTTSTDTQYF. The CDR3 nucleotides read TGCGCCAGCAGCTTACAGGGGACCACTAGCACAGATACGCAGTATTTT.

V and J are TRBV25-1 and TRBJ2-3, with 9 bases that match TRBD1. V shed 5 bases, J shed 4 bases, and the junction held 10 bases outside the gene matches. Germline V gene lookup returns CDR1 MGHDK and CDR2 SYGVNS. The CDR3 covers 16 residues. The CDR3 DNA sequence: TGTGCCAGCAGTTATCCCGACAGGGGGGTTGCAGATACGCAGTATTTT. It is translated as CASSYPDRGVADTQYF. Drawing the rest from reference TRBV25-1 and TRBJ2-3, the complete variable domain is EADIYQTPRYLVIGTGKKITLECSQTMGHDKMYWYQQDPGMELHLIHYSYGVNSTEKGDLSSESTVSRIRTEHFPLTLESARPSHTSQYLCASSYPDRGVADTQYFGPGTRLTVL.

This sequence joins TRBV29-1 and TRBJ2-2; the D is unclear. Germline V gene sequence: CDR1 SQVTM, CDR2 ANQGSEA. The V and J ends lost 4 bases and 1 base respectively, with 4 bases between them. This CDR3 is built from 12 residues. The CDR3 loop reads CSVAGNTGELFF. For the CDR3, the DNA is TGCAGCGTTGCGGGGAACACCGGGGAGCTGTTTTTT.

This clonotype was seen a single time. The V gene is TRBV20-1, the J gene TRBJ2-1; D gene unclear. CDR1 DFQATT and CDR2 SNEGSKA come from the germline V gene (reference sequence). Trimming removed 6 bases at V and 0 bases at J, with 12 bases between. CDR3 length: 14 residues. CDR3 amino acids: CSARSASSYNEQFF. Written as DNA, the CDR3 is TGCAGTGCCAGGAGCGCCAGCTCCTACAATGAGCAGTTCTTC.

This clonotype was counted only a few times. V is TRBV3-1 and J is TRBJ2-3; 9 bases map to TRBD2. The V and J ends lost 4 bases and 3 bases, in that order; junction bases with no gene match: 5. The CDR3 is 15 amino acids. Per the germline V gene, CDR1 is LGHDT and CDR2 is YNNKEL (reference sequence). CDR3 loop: CASSPGAGGTDTQYF. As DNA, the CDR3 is TGTGCCAGCAGCCCTGGAGCGGGGGGTACAGATACGCAGTATTTT.

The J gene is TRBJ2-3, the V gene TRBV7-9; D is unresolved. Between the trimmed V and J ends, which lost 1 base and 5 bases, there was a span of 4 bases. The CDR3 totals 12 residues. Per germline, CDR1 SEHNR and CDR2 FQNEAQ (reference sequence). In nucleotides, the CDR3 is TGTGCCAGCAGCTTAGGGGAAGATACGCAGTATTTT. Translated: CASSLGEDTQYF. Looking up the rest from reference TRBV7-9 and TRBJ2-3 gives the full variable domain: DTGVSQNPRHKITKRGQNVTFRCDPISEHNRLYWYRQTLGQGPEFLTYFQNEAQLEKSRLLSDRFSAERPKGSFSTLEIQRTEQGDSAMYLCASSLGEDTQYFGPGTRLTVL.

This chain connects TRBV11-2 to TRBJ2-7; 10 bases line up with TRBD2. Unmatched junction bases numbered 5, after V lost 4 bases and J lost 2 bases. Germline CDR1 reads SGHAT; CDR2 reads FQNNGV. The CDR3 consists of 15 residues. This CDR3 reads CASSSHSGGAYEQYF. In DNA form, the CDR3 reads TGTGCCAGCAGCTCCCACAGCGGGGGGGCCTACGAGCAGTACTTC.

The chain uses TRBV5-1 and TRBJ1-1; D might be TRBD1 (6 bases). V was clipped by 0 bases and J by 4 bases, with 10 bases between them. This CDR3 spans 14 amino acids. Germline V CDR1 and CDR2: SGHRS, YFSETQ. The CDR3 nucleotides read TGCGCCAGCAGCTTGGCAGGGGAGCTCACTGAAGCTTTCTTT. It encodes CASSLAGELTEAFF.

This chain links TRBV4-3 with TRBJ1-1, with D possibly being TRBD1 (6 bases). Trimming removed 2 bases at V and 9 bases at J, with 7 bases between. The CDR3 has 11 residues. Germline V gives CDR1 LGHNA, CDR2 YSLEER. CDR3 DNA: TGCGCCAGCAGCCAAACAGGGAAAGCTTTCTTT. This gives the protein CASSQTGKAFF.

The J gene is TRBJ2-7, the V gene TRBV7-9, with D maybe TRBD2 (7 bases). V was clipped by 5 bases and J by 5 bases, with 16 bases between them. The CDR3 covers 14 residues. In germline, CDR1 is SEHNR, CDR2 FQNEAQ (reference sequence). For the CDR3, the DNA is TGTGCCAGCAGCCGTTCTCGGGGGGCCGACGAGCAGTACTTC. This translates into CASSRSRGADEQYF.

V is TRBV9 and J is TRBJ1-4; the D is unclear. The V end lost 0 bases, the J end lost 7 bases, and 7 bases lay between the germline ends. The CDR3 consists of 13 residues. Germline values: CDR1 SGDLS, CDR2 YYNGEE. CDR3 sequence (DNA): TGTGCCAGCAGCGTAGGGACCGGTGAAAAACTGTTTTTT. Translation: CASSVGTGEKLFF.

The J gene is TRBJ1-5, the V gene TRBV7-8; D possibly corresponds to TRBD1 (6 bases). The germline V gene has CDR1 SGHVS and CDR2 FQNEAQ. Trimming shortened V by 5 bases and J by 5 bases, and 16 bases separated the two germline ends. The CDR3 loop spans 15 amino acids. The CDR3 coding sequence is TGTGCCAGCAGCCAAGAAACAGAGGGGGATCAGCCCCAGCATTTT. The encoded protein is CASSQETEGDQPQHF.

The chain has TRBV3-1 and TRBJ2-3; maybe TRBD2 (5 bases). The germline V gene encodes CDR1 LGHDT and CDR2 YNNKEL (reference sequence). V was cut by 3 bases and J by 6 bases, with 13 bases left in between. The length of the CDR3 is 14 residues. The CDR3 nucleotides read TGTGCCAGCAGCCACGGTCCGAGGAGGGATACGCAGTATTTT. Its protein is CASSHGPRRDTQYF.

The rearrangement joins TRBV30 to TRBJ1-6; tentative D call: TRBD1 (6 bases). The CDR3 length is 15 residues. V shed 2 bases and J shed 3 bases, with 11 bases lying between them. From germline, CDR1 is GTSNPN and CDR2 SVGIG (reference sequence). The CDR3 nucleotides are TGTGCCTGGAGTACGGACAGCGACTATAATTCACCCCTCCACTTT. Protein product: CAWSTDSDYNSPLHF.

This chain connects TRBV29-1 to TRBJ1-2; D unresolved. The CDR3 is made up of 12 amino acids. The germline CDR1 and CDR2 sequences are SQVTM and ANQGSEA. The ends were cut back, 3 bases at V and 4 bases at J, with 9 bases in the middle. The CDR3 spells CSVEKTVYGYTF. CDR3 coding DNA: TGCAGCGTTGAGAAAACAGTCTATGGCTACACCTTC.

The CDR3 DNA reads TGTGCCATGGGGACAGGGCCCTACAATGAGCAGTTCTTC. It is translated as CAMGTGPYNEQFF. The V gene is TRBV10-3, the J gene TRBJ2-1; 9 bases map to TRBD1. Unmatched junction bases numbered 2, after V lost 9 bases and J lost 2 bases. Germline CDR1 reads ENHRY; CDR2 reads SYGVKD. This CDR3 comprises 13 residues.

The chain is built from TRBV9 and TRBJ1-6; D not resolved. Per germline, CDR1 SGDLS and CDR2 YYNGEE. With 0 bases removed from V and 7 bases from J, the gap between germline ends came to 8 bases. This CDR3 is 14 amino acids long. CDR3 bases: TGTGCCAGCAGCGTAGGCAGTACCAATTCACCCCTCCACTTT. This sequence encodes CASSVGSTNSPLHF.